Ten or more counts support the clone carrying this T cell receptor beta chain. Its matching antigen is unknown. These data are taken from a study of T-cell reconstitution after alpha-beta-depleted transplantation in children. The study, taken as a whole, reports: Once a year had passed after transplant, T-cell counts and diversity came mostly from newly produced T cells.

Unique molecular identifiers were used in preparing the TCRbeta library. In TCRdb, the PCR reads were re-called with MiXCR into one record per CDR3 protein. The repertoire has almost 500,000 distinct CDR3 sequences, about 10% of them found once; the top ten carry just over 2%. V lost 0 bases and J lost 4, with 9 bases in between. Germline CDR1 and CDR2: SGHKS and YYEKEE (reference sequence). The CDR3 loop spans 14 amino acids. The V gene is TRBV5-5, the J gene TRBJ2-3; D possibly corresponds to TRBD2 (5 bases). The sample consisted of PBMCs, taken before TCRalphabeta/CD19-depleted stem cell transplant. This receptor was obtained from a child aged 2-15 years with inherited bone marrow failure, due to receive a stem cell transplant. CDR3: CASSLVLAPDTQYF. The CDR3 DNA is TGTGCCAGCAGCTTGGTTCTAGCCCCAGATACGCAGTATTTT.